This T cell receptor beta chain was found in a study of shared clonotypes between healthy human individuals. This CDR3 is built from 16 residues. Per the germline V gene, CDR1 is SGHTA and CDR2 is FQGNSA. Trimming cost V 1 base and J 5 bases; bases outside gene matches: 9. Sequencing used immunoSEQ multiplex PCR; TCRdb keeps in-frame clones, though not all of them. In the table there are about 2.4 million clones, 93% of which are singletons. The chain has TRBV7-2 and TRBJ2-5; 8 bases fit TRBD2. Sequenced material: naive CD4+ T cells from PBMCs. Described subset: CD45RA+ positively selected. This sequence originates from a man between 18 and 35 years old in good health. Some clones in this sample may be carry-over from other donors' samples. CDR3 sequence reads: CASSLGSGGRRETQYF. CDR3 sequence (DNA): TGTGCCAGCAGCTTAGGATCTGGCGGGAGGAGGGAGACCCAGTACTTC.